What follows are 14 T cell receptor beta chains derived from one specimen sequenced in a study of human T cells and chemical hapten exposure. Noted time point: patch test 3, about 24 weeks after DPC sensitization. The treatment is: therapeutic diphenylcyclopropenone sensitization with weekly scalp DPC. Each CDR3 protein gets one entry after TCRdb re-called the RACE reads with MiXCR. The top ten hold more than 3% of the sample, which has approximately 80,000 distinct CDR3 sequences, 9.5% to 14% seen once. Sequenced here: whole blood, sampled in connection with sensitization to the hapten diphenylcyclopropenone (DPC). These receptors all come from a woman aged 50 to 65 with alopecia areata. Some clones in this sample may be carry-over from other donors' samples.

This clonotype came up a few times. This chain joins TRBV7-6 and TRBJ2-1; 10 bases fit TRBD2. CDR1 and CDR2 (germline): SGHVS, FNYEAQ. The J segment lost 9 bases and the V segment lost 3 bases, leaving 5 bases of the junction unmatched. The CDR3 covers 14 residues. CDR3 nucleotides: TGTGCCAGCAGCTTCAGCGGGAGGGCCAGTGAGCAGTTCTTC. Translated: CASSFSGRASEQFF. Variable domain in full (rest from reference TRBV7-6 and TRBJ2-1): GAGVSQSPRYKVTKRGQDVALRCDPISGHVSLYWYRQALGQGPEFLTYFNYEAQQDKSGLPNDRFSAERPEGSISTLTIQRTEQRDSAMYRCASSFSGRASEQFFGPGTRLTVL.

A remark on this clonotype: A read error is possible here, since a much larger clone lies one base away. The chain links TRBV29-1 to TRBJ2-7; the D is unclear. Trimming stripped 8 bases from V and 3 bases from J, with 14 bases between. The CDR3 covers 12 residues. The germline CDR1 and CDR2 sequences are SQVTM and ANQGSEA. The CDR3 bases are TGCAGCACATTGGGGAACCGCTACGAGCAGTACTTC. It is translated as CSTLGNRYEQYF.

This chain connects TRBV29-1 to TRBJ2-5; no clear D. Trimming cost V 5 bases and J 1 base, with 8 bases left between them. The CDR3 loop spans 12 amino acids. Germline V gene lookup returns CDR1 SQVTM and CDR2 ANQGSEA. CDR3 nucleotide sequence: TGCAGCGTTTCCAACTTCCAAGAGACCCAGTACTTC. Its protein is CSVSNFQETQYF.

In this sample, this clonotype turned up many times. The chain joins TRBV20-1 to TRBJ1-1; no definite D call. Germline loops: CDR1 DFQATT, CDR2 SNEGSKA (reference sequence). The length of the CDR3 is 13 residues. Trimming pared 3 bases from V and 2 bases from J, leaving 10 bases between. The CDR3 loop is CSASRRLNTEAFF. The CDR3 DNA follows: TGCAGTGCTAGTAGGCGGCTTAACACTGAAGCTTTCTTT.

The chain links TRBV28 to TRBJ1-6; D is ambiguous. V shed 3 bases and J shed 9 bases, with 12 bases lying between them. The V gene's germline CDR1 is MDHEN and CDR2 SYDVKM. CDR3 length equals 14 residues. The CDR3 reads CASSFSGRSSPLHF. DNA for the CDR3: TGTGCCAGCAGTTTCTCGGGGAGGAGTTCACCCCTCCACTTT.

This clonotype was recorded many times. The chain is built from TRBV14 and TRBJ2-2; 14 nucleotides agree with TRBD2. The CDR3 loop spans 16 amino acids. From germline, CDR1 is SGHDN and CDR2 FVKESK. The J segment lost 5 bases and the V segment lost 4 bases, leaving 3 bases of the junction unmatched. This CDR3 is CASSLRTSGRTGELFF. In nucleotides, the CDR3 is TGTGCCAGCAGCCTCCGGACTAGCGGGAGGACCGGGGAGCTGTTTTTT.

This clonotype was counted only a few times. The CDR3 loop is CASSFTNGRPPGWEYF. CDR3 nucleotides: TGTGCCAGCAGCTTTACGAACGGGAGGCCCCCTGGTTGGGAGTATTTT. V usage is TRBV11-2 and J usage is TRBJ2-3, with 7 nucleotides matching TRBD2. Germline trimming cut 3 bases from V and 13 bases from J; bases unmatched to any gene: 19. The CDR3 is 16 residues long. Germline loops: CDR1 SGHAT, CDR2 FQNNGV. The whole variable domain, filled in from reference TRBV11-2 and TRBJ2-3, reads EAGVAQSPRYKIIEKRQSVAFWCNPISGHATLYWYQQILGQGPKLLIQFQNNGVVDDSQLPKDRFSAERLKGVDSTLKIQPAKLEDSAVYLCASSFTNGRPPGWEYFGPGTRLTVL.

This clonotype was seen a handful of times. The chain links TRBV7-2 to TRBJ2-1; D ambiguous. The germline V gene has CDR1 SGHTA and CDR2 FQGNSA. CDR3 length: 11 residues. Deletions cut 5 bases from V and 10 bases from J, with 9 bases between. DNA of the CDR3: TGTGCCAGCAGCCGTAGAGGCGAGCAGTTCTTC. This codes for CASSRRGEQFF.

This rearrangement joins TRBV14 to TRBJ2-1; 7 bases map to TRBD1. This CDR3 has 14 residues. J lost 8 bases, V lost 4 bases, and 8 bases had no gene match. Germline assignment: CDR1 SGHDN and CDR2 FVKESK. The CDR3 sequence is CASSPRQGIYEQFF. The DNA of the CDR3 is TGTGCCAGCAGCCCACGACAGGGAATCTATGAGCAGTTCTTC.

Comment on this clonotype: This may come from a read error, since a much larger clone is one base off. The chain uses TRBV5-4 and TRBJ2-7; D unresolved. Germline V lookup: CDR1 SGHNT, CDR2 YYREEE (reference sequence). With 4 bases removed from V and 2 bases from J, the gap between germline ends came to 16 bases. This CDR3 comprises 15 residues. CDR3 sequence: CASSMEPLKAYEQYF. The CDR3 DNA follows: TGTGCCAGCAGCATGGAGCCCCTGAAGGCCTACGAGCAGTACTTC.

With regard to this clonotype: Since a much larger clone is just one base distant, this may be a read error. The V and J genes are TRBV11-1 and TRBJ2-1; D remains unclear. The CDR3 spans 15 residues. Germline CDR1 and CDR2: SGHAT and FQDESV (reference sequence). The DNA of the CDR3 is TGTGCCAGCACCTTAAAGACCAGCTCCTACAATGAGCAGTTCTTC. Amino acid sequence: CASTLKTSSYNEQFF.

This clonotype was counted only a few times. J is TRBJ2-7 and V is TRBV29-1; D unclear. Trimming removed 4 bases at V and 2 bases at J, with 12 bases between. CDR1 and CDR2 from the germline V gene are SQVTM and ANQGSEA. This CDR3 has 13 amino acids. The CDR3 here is CSVVGQVAYEQYF. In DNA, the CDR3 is TGCAGCGTTGTAGGCCAGGTAGCCTACGAGCAGTACTTC.

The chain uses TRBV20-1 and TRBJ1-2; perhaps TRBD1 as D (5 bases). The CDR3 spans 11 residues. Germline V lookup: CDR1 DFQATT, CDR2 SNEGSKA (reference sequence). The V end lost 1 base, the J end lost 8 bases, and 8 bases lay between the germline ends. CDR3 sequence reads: CSARVGTGYTF. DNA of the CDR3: TGCAGTGCTAGAGTAGGGACCGGCTACACCTTC.

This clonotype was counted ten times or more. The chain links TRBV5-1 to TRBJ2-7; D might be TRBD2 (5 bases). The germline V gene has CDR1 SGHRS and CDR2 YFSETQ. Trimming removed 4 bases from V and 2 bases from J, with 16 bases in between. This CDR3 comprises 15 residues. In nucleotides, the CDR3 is TGCGCCAGCAGCCGAGGAGAACAGCGGACCTACGAGCAGTACTTC. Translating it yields CASSRGEQRTYEQYF. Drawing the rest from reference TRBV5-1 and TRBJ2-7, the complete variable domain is KAGVTQTPRYLIKTRGQQVTLSCSPISGHRSVSWYQQTPGQGLQFLFEYFSETQRNKGNFPGRFSGRQFSNSRSEMNVSTLELGDSALYLCASSRGEQRTYEQYFGPGTRLTVT.